One TCR beta chain is described in this entry. The target antigen is unknown. This may come from a read error, since a much larger clone is one base off. The iRepertoire nested amplicon-rescue multiplex PCR amplified TCR alpha and beta CDR3s from RNA. One-step reverse transcription and amplification started from approximately 100-400 ng of tissue mRNA or PBMC total RNA. TCRdb reanalysed the multiplex PCR reads using MiXCR and keeps one entry per CDR3 protein. The data hold 150,000 to 200,000 distinct CDR3 sequences, with over 25% observed a single time. This specimen comes from a study of glioma-infiltrating T cells. Study outcomes and limitations: Non-neoplastic patients had below-expected tissue-blood divergence, while all gliomas exceeded expectation.

Material for sequencing was glioma tissue, nonneoplastic brain tissue, or PBMCs (not recorded which). This receptor was identified in a human donor with low-grade glioma or glioblastoma, undergoing nonglioma brain surgery, or in good health (not recorded which).

This chain's CDR3 is CASSHVQGTISTEAFF. The CDR3 DNA sequence: TGCGCCAGCAGCCACGTACAGGGAACGATTTCCACTGAAGCTTTCTTT. The rearrangement joins TRBV4-1 to TRBJ1-1; D may be TRBD1 (6 bases). The CDR3 is 16 residues long. Deletions cut 3 bases from V and 4 bases from J, with 18 bases between. Looked up from germline, CDR1 is MGHRA and CDR2 is YSYEKL.